One sample yielded the 17 T cell receptor beta chains listed below, sequenced in a study of T cell clones after liver transplantation. The data were produced by immunoSEQ multiplex PCR, yet TCRdb's version contains in-frame clones alone and is incomplete. This table holds 55,000 to 75,000 clones, approximately 63% found once. The sequenced sample was CD4+ T cells from blood, obtained at the approximately 15-month timepoint. The receptors shown here come from a human patient who received a liver transplant. The graft donor may have given rise to some T cells.

The V call is TRBV28, the J call TRBJ2-2; 7 bases agree with TRBD1. Looked up from germline, CDR1 is MDHEN and CDR2 is SYDVKM. J lost 4 bases, V lost 7 bases, and 6 bases had no gene match. The CDR3 totals 14 residues. CDR3 amino acids: CASIGQAGTGELFF. The CDR3, as DNA: TGTGCCAGCATCGGACAGGCAGGCACCGGGGAGCTGTTTTTT. The whole variable domain, remainder taken from reference TRBV28 and TRBJ2-2, is DVKVTQSSRYLVKRTGEKVFLECVQDMDHENMFWYRQDPGLGLRLIYFSYDVKMKEKGDIPEGYSVSREKKERFSLILESASTNQTSMYLCASIGQAGTGELFFGEGSRLTVL.

This clone was observed a single time. The chain employs TRBV5-1 and TRBJ2-5, with D maybe TRBD1 (5 bases). The tail of the sequence fits TRBJ2-7 better, so the J call may be wrong. The CDR3 runs to 14 residues. The V gene's germline CDR1 is SGHRS and CDR2 YFSETQ. CDR3 bases: TGCGCCAGCAGTCCCGGACACGGCACCTACGAGCAGTACTTC. Translation: CASSPGHGTYEQYF.

The J gene is TRBJ1-5, the V gene TRBV28; D is unresolved. Per the germline V gene, CDR1 is MDHEN and CDR2 is SYDVKM. The CDR3 length is 14 residues. V lost 5 bases, J lost 2 bases, and 10 bases lay in between. CDR3 DNA sequence: TGTGCCAGCAGTATACAGTGGGGCAATCAGCCCCAGCATTTT. Translating it yields CASSIQWGNQPQHF. Drawing the rest from reference TRBV28 and TRBJ1-5, the complete variable domain is DVKVTQSSRYLVKRTGEKVFLECVQDMDHENMFWYRQDPGLGLRLIYFSYDVKMKEKGDIPEGYSVSREKKERFSLILESASTNQTSMYLCASSIQWGNQPQHFGDGTRLSIL.

The chain has TRBV7-8 and TRBJ2-3, with 7 bases lining up with TRBD2. The J segment lost 3 bases and the V segment lost 5 bases, leaving 17 bases of the junction unmatched. Germline V CDR1 and CDR2: SGHVS, FQNEAQ. This CDR3 has 18 amino acids. CDR3 sequence: CASSRAPQTSLQTDTQYF. The CDR3 bases are TGTGCCAGCAGCCGAGCACCCCAGACTAGCCTGCAAACAGATACGCAGTATTTT.

V usage is TRBV7-8 and J usage is TRBJ2-1; D unresolved. Trimming left V 5 bases short and J 10 bases short, with 12 bases between. CDR1 SGHVS and CDR2 FQNEAQ come from the germline V gene. The CDR3 is made up of 12 amino acids. The CDR3 protein is CASSPPLGEQFF. The CDR3 region has the DNA TGTGCCAGCAGCCCCCCCTTGGGGGAGCAGTTCTTC.

The rearrangement joins TRBV6-1 to TRBJ1-1; 10 bases fit TRBD1. The V and J ends lost 7 bases and 3 bases, in that order; junction bases with no gene match: 2. The CDR3 runs 13 residues. CDR1 is MNHNS, CDR2 SASEGT, per germline. CDR3 coding DNA: TGTGCCAGCACGGGACAGGGGTACACTGAAGCTTTCTTT. Translating it yields CASTGQGYTEAFF.

The genes are TRBV19 and TRBJ1-5; D might be TRBD1 (5 bases). The ends were cut back, 3 bases at V and 2 bases at J, with 11 bases in the middle. The CDR3 runs 15 residues. Germline CDR1 LNHDA, CDR2 SQIVND (reference sequence). The CDR3 bases are TGTGCCAGTAGTATGGGGACCTCCCGCAATCAGCCCCAGCATTTT. Protein product: CASSMGTSRNQPQHF.

The gene calls are TRBV29-1 and TRBJ2-1; tentative D call: TRBD2 (6 bases). This CDR3 is built from 11 residues. The germline V gene encodes CDR1 SQVTM and CDR2 ANQGSEA. Trimming removed 7 bases at V and 6 bases at J, with 10 bases between. As DNA, the CDR3 is TGCAGCGCTGGAGGGATCAATGAGCAGTTCTTC. Its translation is CSAGGINEQFF.

V and J are TRBV6-6 and TRBJ2-1; TRBD2 aligns across 13 bases. This CDR3 is built from 16 residues. CDR1 is MNHNY, CDR2 SVGAGI, per germline (reference sequence). The trim removed 0 bases at V and 8 bases at J, leaving 4 bases unmatched. The CDR3 DNA reads TGTGCCAGCAGTTACTCGGGACTAGCGGGGAGCTATGAGCAGTTCTTC. Amino acids: CASSYSGLAGSYEQFF.

The rearrangement joins TRBV28 to TRBJ1-4; 9 bases fit TRBD1. CDR1 MDHEN and CDR2 SYDVKM come from the germline V gene. The CDR3 contains 13 residues. J was trimmed by 8 bases and V by 6 bases; bases with no gene match: 4. The CDR3 here is CASSTGGAEKLFF. The CDR3 DNA reads TGTGCCAGCAGCACAGGGGGCGCCGAAAAACTGTTTTTT.

The rearrangement uses TRBV4-1 and TRBJ2-3; the D gene is possibly TRBD1 (6 bases). The CDR3 contains 15 residues. V lost 6 bases to trimming and J lost 0 bases, with 13 bases between them. Germline loops: CDR1 MGHRA, CDR2 YSYEKL. The CDR3 nucleotides are TGCGCCAGCAGTCGAACGGGACAAAGCACAGATACGCAGTATTTT. Translation: CASSRTGQSTDTQYF.

This chain connects TRBV10-1 to TRBJ2-7, with D perhaps assigned TRBD1 or TRBD2 (5 bases each). CDR3 size: 13 residues. With 6 bases removed from V and 4 bases from J, the gap between germline ends came to 13 bases. In germline, CDR1 is WNHNN, CDR2 SYGVQD (reference sequence). The CDR3 sequence: CASRDGTGYEQYF. The CDR3 DNA reads TGCGCCAGCAGAGACGGGACGGGATACGAGCAGTACTTC.

The sample holds a few counts of this clone. The V call is TRBV11-3, the J call TRBJ2-2; perhaps TRBD2 as D (6 bases). CDR1 is SGHNT and CDR2 is YENEEA in the germline V gene. The CDR3 extends over 15 amino acids. Trimming cost V 5 bases and J 6 bases, with 16 bases left between them. The chain's CDR3 is CASSGSGVFAGELFF. CDR3 DNA: TGTGCCAGCAGCGGATCGGGAGTTTTCGCCGGGGAGCTGTTTTTT.

V gene TRBV5-1 combines with J gene TRBJ2-5; 13 nucleotides align to TRBD2. V gave up 4 bases and J gave up 7 bases; unmatched junction bases: 10. CDR1 is SGHRS, CDR2 YFSETQ, per germline. The CDR3 runs to 16 residues. The CDR3 loop is CASSPGLAGAGGTQYF. The CDR3 DNA sequence: TGCGCCAGCAGCCCAGGACTAGCGGGGGCCGGAGGGACCCAGTACTTC.

The rearrangement uses TRBV9 and TRBJ2-7, with D tentatively TRBD1 (6 bases). This CDR3 comprises 17 residues. CDR1 is SGDLS, CDR2 YYNGEE, per germline. Trimming shortened V by 0 bases and J by 4 bases, and 20 bases separated the two germline ends. The CDR3 is CASSVGVPWGRGYEQYF. The CDR3 DNA follows: TGTGCCAGCAGCGTAGGGGTGCCCTGGGGCAGGGGATACGAGCAGTACTTC.

At least ten counts were recorded for this clone. V usage is TRBV4-2 and J usage is TRBJ2-2; 11 bases align to TRBD2. Germline CDR1 reads LGHNA; CDR2 reads YNFKEQ. With V trimmed by 1 base and J by 2 bases, 0 bases remained unmatched. The CDR3 runs 16 residues. Here the CDR3 reads CASSQGLAGNTGELFF. The DNA for the CDR3 is TGTGCCAGCAGCCAAGGACTAGCGGGAAACACCGGGGAGCTGTTTTTT.

This sequence joins TRBV19 and TRBJ1-1; D is unresolved. CDR3 length: 17 residues. Germline V gene data show CDR1 as LNHDA and CDR2 as SQIVND (reference sequence). Deletions cut 0 bases from V and 0 bases from J, with 14 bases between. CDR3 region: CASSIDPAGTMNTEAFF. CDR3 nucleotide sequence: TGTGCCAGTAGTATAGATCCGGCAGGAACCATGAACACTGAAGCTTTCTTT.